This T cell receptor beta chain was recorded in a study of T cells in Graves' hyperthyroidism and ophthalmopathy. From germline, CDR1 is LNHDA and CDR2 SQIVND (reference sequence). The CDR3 length is 17 residues. Turning to this clonotype: A junction boundary mismatches the germline segment, possibly from a read error.

Using RNA transcripts as the source, TCR beta CDR3 regions were amplified. The HTBI primer set served for first-round RT-PCR of the TCR CDR3. Each CDR3 protein gets one entry after TCRdb re-called the multiplex PCR reads with MiXCR. The sample lists 500,000 to 750,000 distinct CDR3 sequences; 35% to 55% were seen once. For Graves' hyperthyroidism to be stable, ophthalmopathy could not progress within 18 months. Patients having uncontrolled infection, another autoimmune disease, pregnancy or lactation were not included. This TCR came from a woman aged 18-29 years with Graves' hyperthyroidism. The rearrangement links TRBV19 to TRBJ2-2; perhaps TRBD1 as D (5 bases). The sample was peripheral blood or thyroid tissue (not recorded which). Here the CDR3 reads CTSSQIFDRANTGELFF. In DNA, the CDR3 is TGTACCAGTTCGCAAATATTCGACAGAGCGAACACCGGGGAGCTGTTTTTT.